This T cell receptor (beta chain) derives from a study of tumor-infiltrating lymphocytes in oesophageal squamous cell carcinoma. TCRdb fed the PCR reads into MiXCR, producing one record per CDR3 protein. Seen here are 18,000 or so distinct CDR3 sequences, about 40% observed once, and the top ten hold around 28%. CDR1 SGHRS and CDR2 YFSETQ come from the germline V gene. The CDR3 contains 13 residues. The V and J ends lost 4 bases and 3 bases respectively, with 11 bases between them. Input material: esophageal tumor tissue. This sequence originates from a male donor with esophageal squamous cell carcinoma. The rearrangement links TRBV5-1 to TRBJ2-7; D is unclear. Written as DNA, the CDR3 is TGCGCCAGCAGCGCCTCATCCAGCTACGAGCAGTACTTC. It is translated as CASSASSSYEQYF.